The rows below give T cell receptor beta chains drawn from one sample of a study of T cell clonotyping in hematopoietic cell transplantation. Produced via immunoSEQ multiplex PCR; TCRdb's table is partial and in-frame only. This sample yields 13,000 or so clones, of which roughly 90% are seen a single time; less than 1.5% belongs to the top ten. Sequences were obtained from peripheral blood mononuclear cells. The receptors come from a man aged 25 to 40 in good health. Some clones in this sample may be carry-over from other donors' samples. Each CDR3 is given with its conserved first and last residue. A D gene is named only where the DNA matches it firmly. The size entry is marked missing in some rows and otherwise reads once, few, many or a size class.

j_call v_call clone_size d_call cdr3_nt cdr3_aa
TRBJ2-7 TRBV19 NA TRBD2 TGTGCCAGTAGTATCCGACTAGCGGAACTCTACGAGCAGTACTTC CASSIRLAELYEQYF
TRBJ1-1 TRBV7-9 NA TRBD1 TGTGCCAGCAGCTTTAAGGGACAGGCCGTGAACACTGAAGCTTTCTTT CASSFKGQAVNTEAFF
TRBJ1-1 TRBV6-6 NA NA TGTGCCAGCAGCTCAGGCCGTGGCACTGAAGCTTTCTTT CASSSGRGTEAFF
TRBJ2-7 TRBV10-3 NA TRBD2 TGTGCCAGCGGACTAGCGGGAGCTAACGAGCAGTACTTC CASGLAGANEQYF
TRBJ2-7 TRBV4-2 NA NA TGTGCCAGCAGCCAAGGGGGGGTTTGGAACGAGCAGTACTTC CASSQGGVWNEQYF
TRBJ1-6 TRBV5-4 NA TRBD1 TGTGCCAGCAGCTCTCAATATGGGACAGGGACCTCACCCCTCCACTTT CASSSQYGTGTSPLHF
TRBJ2-7 TRBV6-4 NA TRBD1 TGTGCCAGCAGTGGACAGGGGTTCTACGAGCAGTACTTC CASSGQGFYEQYF
TRBJ2-7 TRBV7-9 once TRBD2 TGTGCCAGCAGCAATCGGCGGGAGGGTAGCGAGCAGTACTTC CASSNRREGSEQYF
TRBJ2-1 TRBV6-5 NA NA TGTGCCAGCACCAGTTGGGATTACAATGAGCAGTTCTTC CASTSWDYNEQFF
TRBJ1-1 TRBV2 NA TRBD1 TGTGCCAGCAGGTGGACAGGATTGAACACTGAAGCTTTCTTT CASRWTGLNTEAFF
TRBJ2-5 TRBV5-6 NA NA TGTGCCAGCAGCTTCTCCGAACCCCAAGAGACCCAGTACTTC CASSFSEPQETQYF
TRBJ1-1 TRBV5-4 NA TRBD1 TGTGCCAGCAGCTTTGACAGGGGAATGAACACTGAAGCTTTCTTT CASSFDRGMNTEAFF
TRBJ2-7 TRBV5-1 NA NA TGCGCCAGCAGCTTGGGGGGCGGTTCCTACGAGCAGTACTTC CASSLGGGSYEQYF
TRBJ1-2 TRBV10-2 NA NA TGCGCCAGCAGTGAGTCGTACGGTCCCTATGGCTACACCTTC CASSESYGPYGYTF
TRBJ1-2 TRBV19 NA NA TGTGCCAGCCGTTTGGGACTGGGAACTAACTATGGCTACACCTTC CASRLGLGTNYGYTF
TRBJ2-7 TRBV6-1 NA TRBD1 TGTGCCAGCACCGGAAGGACAGGGGGCGGGGAGCAGTACTTC CASTGRTGGGEQYF
TRBJ2-7 TRBV6-5 NA TRBD1 TGTGCCAGCAGTTACTCTGGGACAGGGGGCCTATACGAGCAGTACTTC CASSYSGTGGLYEQYF
TRBJ1-1 TRBV6-5 NA NA TGTGCCAGCAGTTATCTTGGATACCGGGACACTGAAGCTTTCTTT CASSYLGYRDTEAFF
TRBJ2-3 TRBV11-2 NA NA TGTGCCAGCAGCTTAGTTGGAGTCACAGATACGCAGTATTTT CASSLVGVTDTQYF
TRBJ1-6 TRBV6-1 NA NA TGTGCCAGCAGTGAAGCCGCAGTTAATTCACCCCTCCACTTT CASSEAAVNSPLHF
TRBJ2-7 TRBV15 NA NA TGTGCCACCAGCAGTGAGGGCTTTCGCGACAGCTCCTACGAGCAGTACTTC CATSSEGFRDSSYEQYF
TRBJ2-5 TRBV15 NA TRBD2 TGTGCCACCAGCAGCGTAGCGGGAGTGGAGACCCAGTACTTC CATSSVAGVETQYF
TRBJ2-7 TRBV30 NA TRBD1 TGTGCCTGTGCCGGGACAGGTCCCTACGAGCAGTACTTC CACAGTGPYEQYF
TRBJ2-7 TRBV6-1 few TRBD1 TGTGCCAGCGCGACAGGGTTAACCTACGAGCAGTACTTC CASATGLTYEQYF
TRBJ2-7 TRBV6-5 NA NA TGTGCCAGCGCGGGACAATCGCCCTACGAGCAGTACTTC CASAGQSPYEQYF
TRBJ2-5 TRBV5-5 NA NA TGTGCCAGCAGCTTCATGGAGACCCAGTACTTC CASSFMETQYF
TRBJ1-4 TRBV19 once NA TGTGCCAGTAGTATAGCGGGGGAAAAACTGTTTTTT CASSIAGEKLFF
TRBJ1-2 TRBV6-5 NA NA TGTGCCATTCGTGATGAAAGGAGAGGCTACACCTTC CAIRDERRGYTF
TRBJ1-4 TRBV11-2 NA NA TGTGCCAGCAGCTTAGTACAGCCCAATGAAAAACTGTTTTTT CASSLVQPNEKLFF
TRBJ1-1 TRBV30 NA NA TGTGCCTGGAGTGTAGTCCGAGGGGGCACTGAAGCTTTCTTT CAWSVVRGGTEAFF
TRBJ1-3 TRBV5-4 NA NA TGTGCCAGCAGCTCGGGGGTCAGTAGTGGAAACACCATATATTTT CASSSGVSSGNTIYF
TRBJ1-1 TRBV11-2 NA NA TGTGCCAGCAGCTTAGCTGGTTACACTGAAGCTTTCTTT CASSLAGYTEAFF
TRBJ2-5 TRBV5-4 NA TRBD1 TGTGCCAGCAGCTCCGGACAGGGGGGATCCCAAGAGACCCAGTACTTC CASSSGQGGSQETQYF
TRBJ1-1 TRBV11-3 NA NA TGTGCCAGCAGCCCCCGCTGGGATGAAGCTTTCTTT CASSPRWDEAFF
TRBJ2-3 TRBV4-2 NA TRBD2 TGTGCCAGCAGCCAAGAAGCGGGGGGGCGGGATACGCAGTATTTT CASSQEAGGRDTQYF
TRBJ1-5 TRBV15 NA NA TGTGCCACCTCTCAAGGGGGGGGCCGCAATCAGCCCCAGCATTTT CATSQGGGRNQPQHF
TRBJ1-1 TRBV6-1 NA NA TGTGCCAGCAGTGCCGTCAGGATCAACACTGAAGCTTTCTTT CASSAVRINTEAFF
TRBJ1-4 TRBV2 NA NA TGTGCCAGCAGTGGGGAGAGGGGGGCTAATGAAAAACTGTTTTTT CASSGERGANEKLFF
TRBJ2-5 TRBV25-1 once NA TGTGCCAGCAGTGAATGGGTTGGGACCAATCAAGAGACCCAGTACTTC CASSEWVGTNQETQYF
TRBJ2-7 TRBV30 once TRBD1 TGTGCCTGGAGTGTAGCGCCGGGACAGGGACGGGAGCAGTACTTC CAWSVAPGQGREQYF
TRBJ2-7 TRBV30 NA NA TGTGCCTGGAGTGGGAGCTTGACCTACGAGCAGTACTTC CAWSGSLTYEQYF
TRBJ1-2 TRBV30 NA NA TGTGCCTGGAGTTACGGGTTTGGCTACACCTTC CAWSYGFGYTF
TRBJ2-7 TRBV11-2 NA TRBD2 TGTGCCAGCAGCTTAGTCCCTAGCGGGTACGAGCAGTACTTC CASSLVPSGYEQYF
TRBJ2-1 TRBV7-2 NA NA TGTGCCAGCAGCTCTTGGTTGAGCTCCTACAATGAGCAGTTCTTC CASSSWLSSYNEQFF
TRBJ2-7 TRBV9 few NA TGTGCCAGCAGCGTGGGCCCCGAAGGAGGGGCCTACGAGCAGTACTTC CASSVGPEGGAYEQYF
TRBJ2-5 TRBV7-2 NA NA TGTGCCAGCAGCTCTTTGACCCCTGGAGAGACCCAGTACTTC CASSSLTPGETQYF
TRBJ1-1 TRBV5-1 NA NA TGCGCCAGCAGTTCTCAGGAGAACACTGAAGCTTTCTTT CASSSQENTEAFF